This entry concerns a single T cell receptor (beta chain). Its specific antigen is unknown. No qualities accompany the bases; no much larger clone lies one base away. The record originates from a study of molecular identifiers for immune sequencing clone quantification listed by TCRdb under 2018. The study in broad terms: For a replicate experiment, the RNA from either about 20,000 or 100,000 naive CD8 T cells was divided into five aliquots, and four of those aliquots went on to sequencing. This methods study used CD8 T cells to benchmark TCR RNA copy counting and molecular-identifier clustering-based TCR repertoire sequencing (MIDCIRS). Broad study findings and their caveats: The sizes of highly expanded clones could end up underestimated when identical TCR molecules share a barcode. A single cell's worth of spiked-in Jurkat TCR RNA was reported detectable even among 900,000 to 1,000,000 naive CD8 T cells. Naive libraries contained spiked-in Jurkat TCR RNA (approximately ten copies' worth), which is not part of the donor repertoire. Approximately 2.7 recovered TCR RNA copies per cell were obtained by modeling, versus 9 to 10 by digital PCR, implying a capture efficiency of 25% to 35%. When barcode sub-clustering was left out, chimeric consensus sequences inflated TCR diversity, with chimeras reaching as high as 47%. In CMV-specific effector cells, clones with more than 20 RNA copies contained over 97% of molecules, whereas in naive cells such clones contained under 1% of molecules.

The method was PCR. This sample was sequenced with an Illumina HiSeq 4000. Bulk TCR libraries were made following a previously described method, with the TCR primers given in Table S5. The Qiagen AllPrep DNA/RNA kit was used to purify total RNA. Reads from multiple sequencing runs of the same library were pooled before analysis. The authors' pipeline ran thus. Reads were retained only if an exact TCR constant sequence was present, and the retained reads were trimmed to 150 nt and grouped according to their 12-nt molecular barcodes. Reads within each barcode group were sub-clustered using a 15% Levenshtein threshold, and quality-weighted consensus sequences were constructed for each RNA molecule. Non-functional sequences were excluded, and lower-count sequences lying one edit away from another sequence were also excluded. Barcode sub-clusters with fewer than 20% of the maximum read count were removed, based on fitting two negative binomial distributions. The public sequencing data were trimmed at Q25 with fastp and processed into clonotypes with MiXCR by TCRdb, which kept only in-frame beta chains. Merged by CDR3 protein, the rows form single entries marked with the most common genes and DNA. None of the V and J calls come from the authors' own analysis; TCRdb made them. The sample records hundreds of thousands of distinct CDR3 sequences, about a fifth of which are singletons. The ten biggest clones cover roughly 0.8% of the sample.

Libraries of naive CD8 T cells were generated from roughly 20,000 to 1,000,000 sorted cells, with 10%, 30% or 50% of the purified RNA used. Naive CD8 T cells, defined as CD8+CD4-CCR7+CD45RA+, were FACS-sorted into RLT Plus buffer on a BD FACSAria II. To test detection sensitivity, Jurkat RNA equivalent to about eleven TCR copies was spiked into samples of roughly 20,000-1,100,000 naive CD8 T cells. CD8 T cells were enriched with RosetteSep CD8+ T Cell Enrichment Cocktail and Ficoll-Paque, followed by ACK red cell lysis. Including cysteine and phenylalanine, the CDR3 has 15 amino acids. Here the CDR3 DNA is all that survives: 45 bases in frame from base 1. CDR1 and CDR2 (LGHNT, FRNRAP) derive from the germline V gene. Trimming at the junction amounts to 5 bases on V and 4 bases on J, and the germline ends lie 16 bases apart.

The rearranged segments are TRBV12-5 and TRBJ2-3; TRBD1 is possibly the D segment (7 matching bases). This receptor was obtained from a human donor in good health. Some libraries in this study had Jurkat cell RNA spiked in. Material for sequencing was naive CD8+ T cells from blood, with Jurkat cell RNA spiked in. The cell subset or site label here, explained by the study, means: FACS-sorted CD8+CD4-CCR7+CD45RA+ naive T cells. Here is the DNA: TGTGCTAGTGGTAAAGGGGACAGCGGGCCAGATACGCAGTATTTT. Its coded protein is CASGKGDSGPDTQYF.